This T cell receptor (beta chain) was identified during a study of CD8+CD57+ T cells in acquired aplastic anemia. About the study: The average for DNA from sorted CD4+ and CD8+ cells was about 3.3 ug. Study-level findings and limits: A set of 25 to 30 CD8+ CDR3 sequences was shared between patients and controls, and these sequences appeared highly expressed in patients.

The CDR3 consists of 16 residues. J gave up 0 bases and V 6 bases, and 8 bases lay outside the gene matches. Germline loops: CDR1 SGHDN, CDR2 FVKESK. Details on this clonotype: Its matching antigen is unknown.

Genomic DNA acted as the template from which TCR beta VDJ combination and CDR3 sequence profiling were carried out. TCRdb reprocessed the reads with MiXCR, giving one entry per CDR3 protein. The sample yields 80,000 or so distinct CDR3 sequences, approximately 45% seen once. This rearrangement joins TRBV14 to TRBJ1-3, with 7 bases aligning to TRBD1. The receptor was derived from a human donor in good health, serving as a control. Input material: sorted CD4+, CD8+, or CD8+CD57+ T cells (not recorded which) from PBMCs. Here the CDR3 DNA reads TGTGCCAGCAGATGTTGTGACAGGGTCTCTGGAAACACCATATATTTT. It translates to CASRCCDRVSGNTIYF.